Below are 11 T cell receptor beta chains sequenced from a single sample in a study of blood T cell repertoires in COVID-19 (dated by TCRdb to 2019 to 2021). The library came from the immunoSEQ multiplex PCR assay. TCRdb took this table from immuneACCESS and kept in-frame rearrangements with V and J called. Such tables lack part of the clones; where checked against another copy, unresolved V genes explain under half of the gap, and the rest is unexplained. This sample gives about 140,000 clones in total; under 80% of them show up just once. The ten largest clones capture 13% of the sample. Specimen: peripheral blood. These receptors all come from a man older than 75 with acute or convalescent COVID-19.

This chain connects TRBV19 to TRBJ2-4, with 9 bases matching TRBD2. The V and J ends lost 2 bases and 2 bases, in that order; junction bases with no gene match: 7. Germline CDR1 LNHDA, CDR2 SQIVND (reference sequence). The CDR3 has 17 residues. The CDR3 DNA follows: TGTGCCAGTAGTATACGAAGTAGCGGGGGCCCCAAAAACATTCAGTACTTC. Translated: CASSIRSSGGPKNIQYF.

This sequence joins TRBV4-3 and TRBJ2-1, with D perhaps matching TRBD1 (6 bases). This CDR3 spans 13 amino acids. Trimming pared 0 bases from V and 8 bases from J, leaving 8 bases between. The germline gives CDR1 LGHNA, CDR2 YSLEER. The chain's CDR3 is CASSQEQGDEQFF. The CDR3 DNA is TGCGCCAGCAGCCAAGAACAGGGAGATGAGCAGTTCTTC.

CDR3 loop: CASSRMGGQPQHF. The CDR3 bases are TGTGCCAGCAGCCGGATGGGGGGACAGCCCCAGCATTTT. The chain employs TRBV4-2 and TRBJ1-5; a possible D gene is TRBD1 (5 bases). The V gene's germline CDR1 is LGHNA and CDR2 YNFKEQ. The CDR3 spans 13 residues. Trimming shortened V by 4 bases and J by 7 bases, and 11 bases separated the two germline ends.

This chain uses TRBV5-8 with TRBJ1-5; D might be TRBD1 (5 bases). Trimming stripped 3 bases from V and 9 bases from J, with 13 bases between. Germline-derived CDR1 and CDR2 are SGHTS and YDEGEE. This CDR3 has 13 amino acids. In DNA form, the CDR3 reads TGTGCCAGCAGCTCGACAGTGTTCTTGCCCCAGCATTTT. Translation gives CASSSTVFLPQHF.

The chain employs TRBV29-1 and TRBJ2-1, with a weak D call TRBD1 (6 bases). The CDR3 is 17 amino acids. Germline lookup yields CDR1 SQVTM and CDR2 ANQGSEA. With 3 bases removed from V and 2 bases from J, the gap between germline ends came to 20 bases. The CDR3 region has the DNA TGCAGCGTTGAGAAAGGGGGTTTGGCAGGGCCCTACAATGAGCAGTTCTTC. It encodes CSVEKGGLAGPYNEQFF.

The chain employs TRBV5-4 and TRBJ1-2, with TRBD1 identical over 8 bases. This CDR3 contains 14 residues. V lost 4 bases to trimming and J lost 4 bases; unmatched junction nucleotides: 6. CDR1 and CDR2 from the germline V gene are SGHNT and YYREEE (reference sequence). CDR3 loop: CASSGQGTGYGYTF. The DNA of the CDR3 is TGTGCCAGCAGCGGACAGGGTACGGGCTATGGCTACACCTTC.

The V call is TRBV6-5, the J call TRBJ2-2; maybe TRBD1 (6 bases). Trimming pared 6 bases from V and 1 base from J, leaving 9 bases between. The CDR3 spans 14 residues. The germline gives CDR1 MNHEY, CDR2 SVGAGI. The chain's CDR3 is CASSGQRNTGELFF. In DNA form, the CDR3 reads TGTGCCAGCAGCGGACAGAGGAACACCGGGGAGCTGTTTTTT.

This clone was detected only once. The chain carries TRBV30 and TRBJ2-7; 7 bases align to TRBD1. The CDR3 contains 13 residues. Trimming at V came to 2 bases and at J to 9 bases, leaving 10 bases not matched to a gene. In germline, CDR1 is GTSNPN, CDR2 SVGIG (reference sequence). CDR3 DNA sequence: TGTGCCTGGAGTAGAGGGACAGCTCCTAGGCAGTACTTC. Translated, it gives CAWSRGTAPRQYF.

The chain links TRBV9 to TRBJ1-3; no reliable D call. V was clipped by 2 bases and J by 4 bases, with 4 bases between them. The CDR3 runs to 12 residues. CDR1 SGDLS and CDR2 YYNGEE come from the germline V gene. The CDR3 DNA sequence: TGTGCCAGCAGCGTGAGCGGAAACACCATATATTTT. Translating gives CASSVSGNTIYF.

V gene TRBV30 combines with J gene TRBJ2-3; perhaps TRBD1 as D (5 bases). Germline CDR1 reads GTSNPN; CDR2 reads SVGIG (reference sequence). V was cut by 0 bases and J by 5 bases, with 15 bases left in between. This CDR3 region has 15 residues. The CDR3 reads CAWSVGPRARDTQYF. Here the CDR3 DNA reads TGTGCCTGGAGTGTAGGGCCCAGGGCCCGAGATACGCAGTATTTT.

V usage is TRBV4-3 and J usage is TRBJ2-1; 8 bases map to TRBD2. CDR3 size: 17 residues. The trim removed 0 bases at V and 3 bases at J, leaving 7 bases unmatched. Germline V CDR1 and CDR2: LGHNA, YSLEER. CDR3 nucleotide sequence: TGCGCCAGCAGCCAAGATCCTAGTAGCGGGGTCTACAATGAGCAGTTCTTC. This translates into CASSQDPSSGVYNEQFF.